Sequencing of this TCR beta chain was carried out in a study of blood T cell repertoires in COVID-19 (dated by TCRdb to 2018 to 2020). In the study overall: Samples covering the acute and convalescent phases of COVID-19 were provided by collaborators in the United States, Italy and Spain. Samples came from the ongoing ImmuneRACE study (first 160 participants) plus 1,254 subjects from 6 global collaborators. Where available, HLA class I and class II types were taken from metadata supplied by the sample provider and were not determined by assay-based typing. Nearly every sample came with metadata listing a de-identified subject ID, COVID-19 status, age in years and sex. Subjects who had been exposed to COVID-19, were actively infected with it, or had recovered from it provided the deeply sampled blood TCRbeta repertoires that made up the dataset. The prospective study material was composed of cDNA or gDNA derived from T cells, B-cell-depleted T cells, or PBMCs. The repertoires were released in a freely available public database intended as a resource for research on the immune response to SARS-CoV-2. Findings and caveats that apply to the study as a whole: Clinical and demographic metadata were provided uncurated, with the amount varying by source and participant.

A note on this clone: Which antigen it targets is not known. Base qualities are not provided; no much larger clone lies one nucleotide away.

TCRbeta CDR3 regions were amplified from genomic DNA using the immunoSEQ Assay, a bias-controlled multiplex PCR. From the authors' description of their analysis: Nucleated cell counts per sample were estimated from amplification of reference gene primers within the assay. To quantify the absolute abundance of each unique TCRbeta CDR3 rearrangement, sequence reads were collapsed and filtered. For each sample, productive Simpson clonality was calculated as the square root of Simpson's diversity index over productive rearrangements. Held by TCRdb, this immuneACCESS table contains in-frame sequences only and omits some clones. Under half of the omission traces to an unresolved V gene where checked; the cause of the rest is unknown. V and J calls and clone size come straight from that table; D and trimming were deduced from the DNA. The sample contains tens of thousands of clones, about nine tenths of them found a single time. The ten largest clones represent about 2% of the sample.

CDR1 and CDR2, per the germline V gene (reference sequence), are SEHNR and FQNEAQ. V is shortened by 6 bases, J by 5 bases, and the region joining them spans 16 bases. The CDR3, from cysteine to phenylalanine, totals 14 residues. The only DNA kept is the CDR3, 42 bases in frame from the first base. The collaborating institutions used their own protocols to collect whole blood in K2EDTA tubes. For TCRbeta analysis, collaborator samples were shipped as frozen whole blood, as isolated PBMCs, or as DNA extracted from either sample type. The origin of this receptor is a man aged 50 or older with acute or convalescent COVID-19. The sequencing input was peripheral blood. Here the chain combines TRBV7-9 and TRBJ1-1; TRBD1 could be the D gene, as 6 bases match. The CDR3 reads CASSYQGLGTEAFF. The DNA reads TGTGCCAGCAGTTACCAGGGGCTCGGGACTGAAGCTTTCTTT.